This T cell receptor beta chain was sequenced for a study of cytomegalovirus exposure and HLA in healthy donors. Study-wide results and limits: In vitro, a few CMV-associated chains proved specific for CMV antigens.

Remarks on this clone: Its target is not known.

V lost 0 bases, J lost 1 base, and 9 bases lay in between. CDR3 length: 14 residues. Germline V gene sequence: CDR1 GTSNPN, CDR2 SVGIG (reference sequence). Both 60 Vbeta primers and 13 Jbeta primers went into the PCR. Only in-frame clones appear in the TCRdb table, and some are missing; sequencing was by immunoSEQ multiplex PCR. This sample yields about 160,000 clones, of which around 83% are seen a single time; less than 5% belongs to the top ten. Sampled while nominally healthy, donors likely had unrecorded immune exposures. The sample taken for sequencing was PBMCs. The chain recombines TRBV30 with TRBJ1-1, with D possibly TRBD1 on 5 matching bases. The source is a man between 50 and 59 years old in good health and CMV-seropositive. For the CDR3, the DNA is TGTGCCTGGAGTGTACGCGGGGGGAACACTGAAGCTTTCTTT. It yields the protein CAWSVRGGNTEAFF.